The next 5 T cell receptor beta chains were all read from a single sample in a study of blood T cell repertoires in COVID-19. Only in-frame clones appear in the TCRdb table, and some are missing; sequencing was by immunoSEQ multiplex PCR. Of some 58,000 clones in the sample, about nine tenths were seen once. Sequencing input: peripheral blood. The receptors originated from a man over 45 with active COVID-19.

The chain links TRBV18 to TRBJ2-1; 9 bases match TRBD1. The germline V gene encodes CDR1 KGHSH and CDR2 LQKENI. V lost 4 bases to trimming and J lost 8 bases; unmatched junction nucleotides: 9. The CDR3 length is 15 residues. The CDR3 DNA sequence: TGTGCCAGCTCACTAACAGGGGGCTATGACGATGAGCAGTTCTTC. Its protein product is CASSLTGGYDDEQFF.

The V gene is TRBV7-9, the J gene TRBJ2-2; D is unresolved. The ends were cut back, 3 bases at V and 6 bases at J, with 11 bases in the middle. The CDR3 totals 14 residues. Germline V gene lookup returns CDR1 SEHNR and CDR2 FQNEAQ (reference sequence). The chain's CDR3 is CASSLGLVAGELFF. DNA of the CDR3: TGTGCCAGCAGCTTGGGTCTAGTCGCCGGGGAGCTGTTTTTT.

The rearrangement joins TRBV9 to TRBJ1-2; D not resolved. V was cut by 3 bases and J by 3 bases, with 15 bases left in between. The CDR3 is 15 residues long. In germline, CDR1 is SGDLS, CDR2 YYNGEE. CDR3 in amino acids: CASSAAAALDYGYTF. The CDR3 DNA sequence: TGTGCCAGCAGCGCAGCTGCGGCGTTGGACTATGGCTACACCTTC.

The chain recombines TRBV28 with TRBJ1-2; weak D call: TRBD1 (5 bases). The CDR3 is made up of 15 amino acids. Germline CDR1 is MDHEN and CDR2 is SYDVKM. The V end was cut by 6 bases, the J end by 6 bases, with 20 bases between. The CDR3 region is CASREGRGGTNGYTF. As DNA, the CDR3 is TGTGCCAGCAGGGAGGGCCGGGGGGGAACCAATGGCTACACCTTC.

A single count supports this clone. The chain uses TRBV4-1 and TRBJ1-4; D is unclear. Deletions cut 1 base from V and 0 bases from J, with 6 bases between. CDR3 length: 15 residues. CDR1 and CDR2 from the germline V gene are MGHRA and YSYEKL. CDR3 region: CASSQGGATNEKLFF. The DNA of the CDR3 is TGCGCCAGCAGCCAAGGCGGAGCAACTAATGAAAAACTGTTTTTT.